These 12 T cell receptor beta chains were all obtained from the same sample, sequenced in a study of human T cells and chemical hapten exposure. Sample time point: pre-sensitization, week 0. Noted treatment: therapeutic diphenylcyclopropenone sensitization with weekly scalp DPC. One entry per CDR3 protein, called by TCRdb with MiXCR from the RACE reads. The sample includes approximately 400,000 distinct CDR3 sequences, approximately 5.1% of them seen just once. Sequenced here: whole blood, sampled in connection with sensitization to the hapten diphenylcyclopropenone (DPC). Every receptor here comes from a woman aged 50 to 60 with alopecia areata. Some clones in this sample may be carry-over from other donors' samples.

This clonotype was picked up many times. The chain employs TRBV28 and TRBJ1-4; no clear D gene. This CDR3 has 15 residues. The ends were cut back, 6 bases at V and 0 bases at J, with 11 bases in the middle. Germline V lookup: CDR1 MDHEN, CDR2 SYDVKM. This chain's CDR3 is CASRPSAATNEKLFF. Written as DNA, the CDR3 is TGTGCCAGCAGACCCTCCGCTGCAACTAATGAAAAACTGTTTTTT.

In its sample, this clonotype was seen a few times. This chain links TRBV15 with TRBJ1-5, with 7 bases fitting TRBD1. Germline values: CDR1 LNHNV, CDR2 YYDKDF (reference sequence). V shed 2 bases and J 0 bases; nucleotides not matched to a gene: 4. The CDR3 contains 16 residues. The CDR3 DNA is TGTGCCACCAGCAGAAAGGGACAGTATAGCAATCAGCCCCAGCATTTT. Translation gives CATSRKGQYSNQPQHF. Using reference TRBV15 and TRBJ1-5 for the parts outside the CDR3, the full variable domain is DAMVIQNPRYQVTQFGKPVTLSCSQTLNHNVMYWYQQKSSQAPKLLFHYYDKDFNNEADTPDNFQSRRPNTSFCFLDIRSPGLGDTAMYLCATSRKGQYSNQPQHFGDGTRLSIL.

At least ten counts were recorded for this clonotype. The rearrangement uses TRBV7-9 and TRBJ2-1; D is tentatively TRBD1 or TRBD2 (5 bases each). Germline V gives CDR1 SEHNR, CDR2 FQNEAQ (reference sequence). CDR3 length: 16 amino acids. Between the trimmed V and J ends, which lost 5 bases and 2 bases, there was a span of 16 bases. The DNA for the CDR3 is TGTGCCAGCAGCCCCACCGGGGCCCACACCTACAATGAGCAGTTCTTC. Its protein product is CASSPTGAHTYNEQFF.

This clonotype was picked up a small number of times. This chain joins TRBV2 and TRBJ2-4; 8 bases map to TRBD1. Germline V lookup: CDR1 SNHLY, CDR2 FYNNEI. V lost 4 bases to trimming and J lost 7 bases; unmatched junction nucleotides: 9. The CDR3 length is 15 residues. CDR3 in amino acids: CASSGPGTGGNIQYF. The CDR3 coding sequence is TGTGCCAGCAGTGGACCCGGGACAGGCGGGAACATTCAGTACTTC.

A few counts support this clonotype. This chain joins TRBV18 and TRBJ1-2; D not certain. The CDR3 length is 12 residues. Trimming took off 2 bases at V and 3 bases at J, with 4 bases between the two ends. Germline V gives CDR1 KGHSH, CDR2 LQKENI. Here the CDR3 DNA reads TGTGCCAGCTCACCAATCGACTATGGCTACACCTTC. This translates into CASSPIDYGYTF. The full variable domain, its missing parts supplied by reference TRBV18 and TRBJ1-2, is NAGVMQNPRHLVRRRGQEARLRCSPMKGHSHVYWYRQLPEEGLKFMVYLQKENIIDESGMPKERFSAEFPKEGPSILRIQQVVRGDSAAYFCASSPIDYGYTFGSGTRLTVV.

This clonotype was seen a handful of times. DNA of the CDR3: TGTGCCAGCAGTTCAACCGGGACAGCGACTAATGAAAAACTGTTTTTT. This translates into CASSSTGTATNEKLFF. J is TRBJ1-4 and V is TRBV28; TRBD1 agrees at 7 bases. Trimming cost V 4 bases and J 2 bases; bases outside gene matches: 7. CDR3 length equals 16 residues. Germline CDR1 and CDR2: MDHEN and SYDVKM.

Regarding this clonotype: This could be a read error, since a much larger clone is one nucleotide away. This chain joins TRBV28 and TRBJ2-1; no clear D. The CDR3 is 13 residues long. In germline, CDR1 is MDHEN, CDR2 SYDVKM. CDR3 in DNA: TGTGCCAGCAGTCCCCCGGTCCGCAATGACCAGTTCTTC. Translated: CASSPPVRNDQFF.

This clonotype occurred many times. The genes are TRBV20-1 and TRBJ1-3; possible D gene TRBD1, 5 bases. Trimming took off 6 bases at V and 0 bases at J, with 12 bases between the two ends. Germline V lookup: CDR1 DFQATT, CDR2 SNEGSKA (reference sequence). This CDR3 region has 14 residues. CDR3 residues: CSARDLSSGNTIYF. The CDR3 region has the DNA TGCAGTGCGAGGGACCTATCCTCTGGAAACACCATATATTTT.

The V gene is TRBV20-1, the J gene TRBJ2-3; unclear D gene. The CDR3 is 15 residues long. From germline, CDR1 is DFQATT and CDR2 SNEGSKA (reference sequence). The V end lost 2 bases, the J end lost 1 base, and 13 bases lay between the germline ends. CDR3 loop: CSARISRPGTDTQYF. CDR3 DNA: TGCAGTGCTAGAATTAGCCGCCCCGGCACAGATACGCAGTATTTT.

This clonotype came up many times. The V and J genes are TRBV4-1 and TRBJ1-3; unclear D gene. The CDR3 length is 16 residues. The germline gives CDR1 MGHRA, CDR2 YSYEKL. V was cut by 3 bases and J by 0 bases, with 12 bases left in between. DNA for the CDR3: TGCGCCAGCAGCCAGATCATACAGATCTCTGGAAACACCATATATTTT. Protein: CASSQIIQISGNTIYF.

This clonotype was picked up many times. The CDR3 spells CASSWTGRSNQPQHF. The CDR3 bases are TGTGCCAGCAGTTGGACGGGTAGGAGCAATCAGCCCCAGCATTTT. The chain has TRBV12-3 or TRBV12-4 and TRBJ1-5; D remains ambiguous. The CDR3 loop spans 15 amino acids. V was trimmed by 4 bases and J by 1 base, leaving 11 bases between them.

This clonotype was counted at least ten times. The V call is TRBV2, the J call TRBJ1-5; D is perhaps TRBD1 (6 bases). Germline CDR1 reads SNHLY; CDR2 reads FYNNEI. The V gene lost 6 bases and the J gene lost 0 bases, with 12 bases spanning the gap. This CDR3 is 15 amino acids long. CDR3 DNA: TGTGCCAGCAGCCTGACAGGATATAGCAATCAGCCCCAGCATTTT. Its translation: CASSLTGYSNQPQHF.